Presented here are 15 T cell receptor beta chains from one specimen sequenced in a study of shared clonotypes between healthy human individuals (TCRdb year 2020). The protocol used for the library was the immunoSEQ multiplex PCR assay. TCRdb provides this immuneACCESS table in a form limited to in-frame rearrangements. Some clones are lacking; in checked studies, under half of them reflect an unresolved V gene, and why the rest are absent is not known. The sample profile shows under 1,100,000 clones; around three quarters of them were found once. Of the sample, under 0.8% is held by the ten largest clones. Sequencing used memory CD4+ T cells from PBMCs. The sample's cell subset or site label, in plain terms: CD45RA-negative fraction. These receptors originate from a man aged 18 to 35 in good health. Some clones in this sample may be carry-over from other donors' samples.

This clone appeared a few times. The chain is built from TRBV7-9 and TRBJ1-1; D is unclear. This CDR3 is 13 amino acids long. Looked up from germline, CDR1 is SEHNR and CDR2 is FQNEAQ (reference sequence). The ends were cut back, 3 bases at V and 1 base at J, with 6 bases in the middle. The CDR3 DNA reads as TGTGCCAGCAGCTTGCAGTCGAACACTGAAGCTTTCTTT. Protein product: CASSLQSNTEAFF.

This clone was found many times. V usage is TRBV7-6 and J usage is TRBJ1-2; D uncertain. Germline CDR1 reads SGHVS; CDR2 reads FNYEAQ. V lost 8 bases and J lost 8, with 12 bases in between. The CDR3 length is 11 residues. CDR3 protein: CASGGPWGYTF. CDR3 nucleotide sequence: TGTGCCAGCGGAGGGCCTTGGGGCTACACCTTC.

This sequence joins TRBV5-6 and TRBJ1-5; D ambiguous. V gave up 8 bases and J gave up 10 bases, with 28 bases separating them. In germline, CDR1 is SGHDT, CDR2 YYEEEE. The CDR3 has 16 amino acids. The CDR3 DNA reads as TGTGCCAGACCCCCCCCCGGCCCGCTTCCCATCAGCCCCCAGCATTTT. Residues: CARPPPGPLPISPQHF.

The CDR3 bases are TGTGCCAGTAAGAAGGGCCGGGGATCCTACGAGCAGTACTTC. It yields the protein CASKKGRGSYEQYF. The chain links TRBV19 to TRBJ2-7; a weak D match, TRBD2 (5 bases). The CDR3 is made up of 14 amino acids. V was trimmed by 7 bases and J by 1 base, leaving 14 bases between them. Germline loops: CDR1 LNHDA, CDR2 SQIVND (reference sequence).

The rearrangement uses TRBV30 and TRBJ1-1, with 7 bases aligning to TRBD1. The CDR3 extends over 14 amino acids. J was trimmed by 5 bases and V by 1 base; bases with no gene match: 7. CDR1 GTSNPN and CDR2 SVGIG come from the germline V gene (reference sequence). DNA of the CDR3: TGTGCCTGGAGTGGGGCACAGGGGCTGACTGAAGCTTTCTTT. As protein: CAWSGAQGLTEAFF.

This chain uses TRBV29-1 with TRBJ1-3, with a weak D call TRBD1 (5 bases). V was cut by 3 bases and J by 0 bases, with 18 bases left in between. Per germline, CDR1 SQVTM and CDR2 ANQGSEA. The CDR3 is 17 residues long. The CDR3 DNA is TGCAGCGTTGATATCCCCCCCGCAGGGTCCTCTGGAAACACCATATATTTT. This encodes CSVDIPPAGSSGNTIYF.

This rearrangement joins TRBV12-2 to TRBJ1-3; the table assigns TRBD1, which was not confirmed against the DNA. TRBV12-2 is tagged as a pseudogene. The CDR3 length is 16 residues. Here the CDR3 DNA reads TGTGCAAGTCGCGGCACACCGCAGACAGCCAAACCCACCATATATTTT. Protein sequence: CASRGTPQTAKPTIYF.

In its sample, this clone was seen once. The chain has TRBV5-1 and TRBJ1-1; D gene unclear. Germline assignment: CDR1 SGHRS and CDR2 YFSETQ. Deletions cut 6 bases from V and 6 bases from J, with 18 bases between. The CDR3 is 14 amino acids. In DNA, the CDR3 is TGCGCCAGCACCCCAGATCAGTCGGGTGCTGAAGCTTTCTTT. This codes for CASTPDQSGAEAFF.

The V gene is TRBV4-2, the J gene TRBJ2-1; D may be TRBD2 (6 bases). In germline, CDR1 is LGHNA, CDR2 YNFKEQ. The CDR3 is made up of 16 amino acids. The V gene lost 1 base and the J gene lost 4 bases, with 14 bases spanning the gap. CDR3 loop: CASSQAGGRTYNEQFF. The CDR3, as DNA: TGTGCCAGCAGCCAAGCGGGTGGGAGGACGTACAATGAGCAGTTCTTC.

V and J are TRBV5-8 and TRBJ2-7; tentative D call: TRBD2 (6 bases). Germline assignment: CDR1 SGHTS and CDR2 YDEGEE. The CDR3 is 12 amino acids. Trimming shortened V by 4 bases and J by 3 bases, and 8 bases separated the two germline ends. The CDR3 region has the DNA TGTGCCAGCAGCAAGCGGGTCTACGAGCAGTACTTC. This gives the protein CASSKRVYEQYF.

The chain links TRBV7-9 to TRBJ2-1; D is uncertain. The CDR3 length is 15 residues. The V gene's germline CDR1 is SEHNR and CDR2 FQNEAQ (reference sequence). V lost 11 bases and J lost 0, with 17 bases in between. For the CDR3, the DNA is TGTGCCCTCATCCCCGGAAGCAGCTCCTACAATGAGCAGTTCTTC. Translated, it gives CALIPGSSSYNEQFF. Full variable domain (remainder filled in from reference TRBV7-9 and TRBJ2-1): DTGVSQNPRHKITKRGQNVTFRCDPISEHNRLYWYRQTLGQGPEFLTYFQNEAQLEKSRLLSDRFSAERPKGSFSTLEIQRTEQGDSAMYLCALIPGSSSYNEQFFGPGTRLTVL.

This clone was counted ten times or more. This chain uses TRBV4-2 with TRBJ1-1; the D is unclear. Per the germline V gene, CDR1 is LGHNA and CDR2 is YNFKEQ. The ends were cut back, 4 bases at V and 2 bases at J, with 8 bases in the middle. The length of the CDR3 is 13 residues. CDR3 nucleotides: TGTGCCAGCAGCCTCGGGCCTAACACTGAAGCTTTCTTT. It encodes CASSLGPNTEAFF.

The gene calls are TRBV5-1 and TRBJ2-1, with D hard to call. The germline V gene encodes CDR1 SGHRS and CDR2 YFSETQ. The CDR3 contains 14 residues. Trimming removed 4 bases at V and 5 bases at J, with 13 bases between. The DNA for the CDR3 is TGCGCCAGCAGCGTAACGGACGTCAACAATGAGCAGTTCTTC. The encoded protein is CASSVTDVNNEQFF.

In its sample, this clone was seen once. The CDR3 region has the DNA TGTGCCAGCAGCTTAGCCTGGGGCGCCAATCAGCCCCAGCATTTT. Protein: CASSLAWGANQPQHF. The chain joins TRBV7-2 to TRBJ1-5; a weak D match, TRBD1 (5 bases). CDR1 is SGHTA, CDR2 FQGNSA, per germline. The CDR3 has 15 residues. Trimming stripped 0 bases from V and 3 bases from J, with 9 bases between.

The rearrangement links TRBV7-9 to TRBJ2-3; D not resolved. CDR1 is SEHNR and CDR2 is FQNEAQ in the germline V gene (reference sequence). The V and J ends lost 5 bases and 3 bases respectively, with 12 bases between them. The CDR3 length is 14 residues. CDR3 coding DNA: TGTGCCAGCAGCCCCCGGTATCGGACAGATACGCAGTATTTT. This encodes CASSPRYRTDTQYF.